The 22 T cell receptor beta chains below come from one sample, sequenced in a study of blood T cell repertoires in COVID-19. The protocol was immunoSEQ multiplex PCR, while the TCRdb copy is restricted to in-frame clones and leaves out a portion. The data contain roughly 150,000 clones, more than 75% of them singletons. The material sequenced was peripheral blood. Receptor source: a man aged 55 to 69 with acute or convalescent COVID-19.

J is TRBJ2-1 and V is TRBV18; D may be TRBD2 (6 bases). CDR1 is KGHSH, CDR2 LQKENI, per germline. The CDR3 length is 16 residues. V lost 4 bases and J 10 bases, leaving 23 bases between the germline ends. CDR3 amino acids: CASSLSGTASGREQFF. In DNA, the CDR3 is TGTGCCAGCTCACTGTCCGGGACTGCCTCTGGGCGGGAGCAGTTCTTC.

V gene TRBV3-1 (or the pseudogene TRBV3-2) combines with J gene TRBJ2-6, with D hard to call. Trimming left V 2 bases short and J 0 bases short, with 5 bases between. Germline CDR1 is LGHDT and CDR2 is YNNKEL (reference sequence). This CDR3 is 15 amino acids long. CDR3 nucleotide sequence: TGTGCCAGCAGCCAAACCGGCTCTGGGGCCAACGTCCTGACTTTC. Its translation is CASSQTGSGANVLTF.

The V call is TRBV2, the J call TRBJ1-1, with TRBD1 as a possible D gene (6 bases). The CDR3 spans 12 residues. Per the germline V gene, CDR1 is SNHLY and CDR2 is FYNNEI. V was pared by 8 bases and J by 8 bases, with 15 bases between. The CDR3 DNA follows: TGTGCCAGCGAACCCGAAGGACAGGAAGCTTTCTTT. Amino acid sequence: CASEPEGQEAFF.

This chain joins TRBV5-1 and TRBJ2-3; possibly TRBD2 for D (5 bases). Germline CDR1 SGHRS, CDR2 YFSETQ. There are 15 residues in the CDR3. V was trimmed by 2 bases and J by 4 bases, leaving 14 bases between them. CDR3 in DNA: TGCGCCAGCAGCTTAGGATCCGGGATCGCAGATACGCAGTATTTT. Translated, it gives CASSLGSGIADTQYF.

The gene calls are TRBV19 and TRBJ1-4, with D unclear. Germline values: CDR1 LNHDA, CDR2 SQIVND (reference sequence). Trimming cost V 3 bases and J 8 bases, with 7 bases left between them. This CDR3 spans 12 amino acids. CDR3 sequence reads: CASSMRSEKLFF. Here the CDR3 DNA reads TGTGCCAGTAGTATGCGGTCCGAAAAACTGTTTTTT.

The chain has TRBV15 and TRBJ2-2; D not resolved. The CDR3 is 15 amino acids. Trimming left V 8 bases short and J 0 bases short, with 13 bases between. Germline values: CDR1 LNHNV, CDR2 YYDKDF (reference sequence). CDR3 DNA: TGTGCCACCTGCTTCGGTTTCCCGAACACCGGGGAGCTGTTTTTT. Its translation: CATCFGFPNTGELFF. Together with reference TRBV15 and TRBJ2-2, the CDR3 gives the full variable domain: DAMVIQNPRYQVTQFGKPVTLSCSQTLNHNVMYWYQQKSSQAPKLLFHYYDKDFNNEADTPDNFQSRRPNTSFCFLDIRSPGLGDTAMYLCATCFGFPNTGELFFGEGSRLTVL.

V is TRBV18 and J is TRBJ2-3; 13 bases are shared with TRBD2. Trimming at V came to 3 bases and at J to 4 bases, leaving 4 bases not matched to a gene. Germline V lookup: CDR1 KGHSH, CDR2 LQKENI. The CDR3 contains 16 residues. The CDR3 spells CASSPGLAGRADTQYF. The CDR3 DNA follows: TGTGCCAGCTCACCGGGACTAGCGGGACGGGCAGATACGCAGTATTTT.

This clone has a handful of counts. The V and J genes are TRBV6-5 and TRBJ1-5; 8 bases fit TRBD1. Germline V gene data show CDR1 as MNHEY and CDR2 as SVGAGI. Trimming at V came to 6 bases and at J to 2 bases, leaving 6 bases not matched to a gene. The CDR3 contains 15 residues. The CDR3 sequence: CASSLTGDGNQPQHF. CDR3 coding DNA: TGTGCCAGCAGCCTGACAGGGGATGGCAATCAGCCCCAGCATTTT.

This clone was recorded once. The chain couples TRBV5-8 to TRBJ2-1, with 8 nucleotides matching TRBD2. The CDR3 is 16 amino acids. The trim removed 0 bases at V and 2 bases at J, leaving 4 bases unmatched. CDR1 is SGHTS, CDR2 YDEGEE, per germline. CDR3 amino acids: CASSLALGLAYNEQFF. CDR3 nucleotide sequence: TGTGCCAGCAGCTTGGCTCTGGGACTAGCCTACAATGAGCAGTTCTTC.

This chain connects TRBV28 to TRBJ1-1; TRBD1 agrees at 7 bases. Trimming took 10 bases from V and 6 from J; bases not matched to a gene: 17. CDR1 and CDR2 (germline): MDHEN, SYDVKM. The CDR3 consists of 15 residues. The CDR3 bases are TGTGCCACCTGTAGAGGAGACAGGGATTTTTCTGAAGCTTTCTTT. It yields the protein CATCRGDRDFSEAFF.

V is TRBV19 and J is TRBJ2-1, with D possibly TRBD2 on 5 matching bases. Germline assignment: CDR1 LNHDA and CDR2 SQIVND (reference sequence). The ends were cut back, 5 bases at V and 13 bases at J, with 18 bases in the middle. This CDR3 comprises 13 residues. The CDR3 is CASSPRTSLAQFF. CDR3 in DNA: TGTGCCAGTAGTCCTCGGACTTCCTTGGCTCAGTTCTTC.

The J gene is TRBJ2-5, the V gene TRBV9, with 8 bases aligning to TRBD1. Per germline, CDR1 SGDLS and CDR2 YYNGEE. J gave up 5 bases and V 2 bases, and 5 bases lay outside the gene matches. The CDR3 is 14 residues long. For the CDR3, the DNA is TGTGCCAGCAGCGTTGGACAGGGCGGGGAGACCCAGTACTTC. It specifies CASSVGQGGETQYF.

The CDR3 DNA is TGTGCCAGCAGCTTGGCAGGGGGTGGTAAAGAAGCTTTCTTT. This gives the protein CASSLAGGGKEAFF. The chain is built from TRBV5-4 and TRBJ1-1, with TRBD1 matching over 7 bases. Per the germline V gene, CDR1 is SGHNT and CDR2 is YYREEE (reference sequence). V dropped 0 bases and J dropped 8; count of bases not matched to a gene: 7. The length of the CDR3 is 14 residues.

The chain combines TRBV27 with TRBJ1-1; 9 bases are a match to TRBD1. The germline CDR1 and CDR2 sequences are MNHEY and SMNVEV (reference sequence). This CDR3 contains 13 residues. Germline trimming cut 8 bases from V and 7 bases from J; bases unmatched to any gene: 8. CDR3 nucleotides: TGTGCCAGCCATACAGGGGGCAGGGGTGAAGCTTTCTTT. This encodes CASHTGGRGEAFF.

The rearrangement joins TRBV28 to TRBJ2-3, with 12 nucleotides matching TRBD2. The V gene end was trimmed by 1 base and the J gene end by 8 bases; junction bases not matched to a gene: 16. Germline V lookup: CDR1 MDHEN, CDR2 SYDVKM. The CDR3 consists of 19 residues. The CDR3 nucleotides are TGTGCCAGCAGTTTATATGGACTAGCGGGATCAACCGGCACCGCTACGCAGTATTTT. Its translation: CASSLYGLAGSTGTATQYF. Full variable domain (outside the CDR3, taken from reference TRBV28 and TRBJ2-3): DVKVTQSSRYLVKRTGEKVFLECVQDMDHENMFWYRQDPGLGLRLIYFSYDVKMKEKGDIPEGYSVSREKKERFSLILESASTNQTSMYLCASSLYGLAGSTGTATQYFGPGTRLTVL.

This clone turned up a few times. The CDR3 nucleotides are TGTGCCAGCAGAAGACAGGGATGGGTGAACACTGAAGCTTTCTTT. Amino acids: CASRRQGWVNTEAFF. The chain links TRBV6-5 to TRBJ1-1; TRBD1 aligns across 7 bases. Germline CDR1 reads MNHEY; CDR2 reads SVGAGI. V lost 6 bases and J lost 0; bases outside the gene matches: 7. The CDR3 is 15 amino acids.

V gene TRBV7-3 combines with J gene TRBJ2-5; the match to TRBD1 covers 9 bases. Germline CDR1 and CDR2: SGHTA and FQGTGA. The CDR3 runs to 13 residues. The trim removed 4 bases at V and 5 bases at J, leaving 2 bases unmatched. The CDR3 DNA follows: TGTGCCAGCAGCTCAGGACAGGGGGAGACCCAGTACTTC. The encoded protein is CASSSGQGETQYF.

The rearrangement joins TRBV18 to TRBJ2-2; 7 bases match TRBD1. J was trimmed by 6 bases and V by 3 bases; bases with no gene match: 7. Germline values: CDR1 KGHSH, CDR2 LQKENI. CDR3 length: 15 amino acids. CDR3 in DNA: TGTGCCAGCTCACCTCCGACAGGGCAAGCCGGGGAGCTGTTTTTT. This gives the protein CASSPPTGQAGELFF.

The chain has TRBV28 and TRBJ1-5, with unresolved D. In germline, CDR1 is MDHEN, CDR2 SYDVKM. V was pared by 8 bases and J by 0 bases, with 14 bases between. The CDR3 totals 15 residues. The CDR3 nucleotides read TGTGCCAGCGGGTTCGTGACTCTTAGCAATCAGCCCCAGCATTTT. It is translated as CASGFVTLSNQPQHF.

The chain recombines TRBV19 with TRBJ2-7; D possibly corresponds to TRBD1 (6 bases). The CDR3 has 15 amino acids. V was pared by 8 bases and J by 0 bases, with 17 bases between. In germline, CDR1 is LNHDA, CDR2 SQIVND (reference sequence). CDR3: CASAPTGSGSYEQYF. The CDR3 DNA reads TGTGCCAGTGCCCCTACAGGGTCGGGCTCCTACGAGCAGTACTTC.

The rearrangement links TRBV6-5 to TRBJ1-2; 10 positions match TRBD1. This CDR3 region has 15 residues. Germline CDR1 MNHEY, CDR2 SVGAGI. The V and J ends lost 6 bases and 4 bases, in that order; junction bases with no gene match: 8. The CDR3 spells CASRARDRGSYGYTF. In nucleotides, the CDR3 is TGTGCCAGCAGAGCCCGGGACAGGGGAAGCTATGGCTACACCTTC.

V and J are TRBV6-5 and TRBJ2-7; 7 nucleotides match TRBD1. The germline CDR1 and CDR2 sequences are MNHEY and SVGAGI. This CDR3 has 15 residues. V lost 8 bases and J lost 3; bases outside the gene matches: 13. CDR3 in amino acids: CASLGGHTGDYEQYF. CDR3 DNA: TGTGCCAGCCTTGGGGGACATACAGGGGACTACGAGCAGTACTTC.